This T cell receptor beta chain emerged from a study of blood T cell repertoires in COVID-19. Overall study: Samples taken during acute and convalescent COVID-19 were collected in the United States, Italy and Spain. T cells, B-cell-depleted T cells, or PBMCs supplied cDNA or gDNA.

Germline CDR1 KGHSH, CDR2 LQKENI. Trimming at V came to 2 bases and at J to 1 base, leaving 0 bases not matched to a gene. CDR3 length: 14 amino acids. Authors' processing steps: Nucleated cell number was recorded as an estimate derived from reference gene primer amplification. Only in-frame clones appear in the TCRdb table, and some are missing; sequencing was by immunoSEQ multiplex PCR. Clone size and V and J calls were adopted from that table, with D and trimming inferred from the DNA. The repertoire holds about 300,000 clones, with more than 70% as singletons. The chain combines TRBV18 with TRBJ2-5; 8 bases map to TRBD2. The receptor's source is a woman aged 45-59 years with acute or convalescent COVID-19. The sample comprised peripheral blood. The CDR3 sequence: CASSPGLAQETQYF. CDR3 DNA sequence: TGTGCCAGCTCACCAGGACTAGCCCAAGAGACCCAGTACTTC.